Listed here are 25 T cell receptor beta chains from one sample, sequenced in a study of a mutant IDH1 vaccine in newly diagnosed glioma. Specified time point: week 23, last vaccination. The content of each vaccine dose was 300 ug of mutant IDH1 20-mer peptide, and topical imiquimod accompanied it. The assay was immunoSEQ multiplex PCR, and TCRdb's table has in-frame clones only and misses some. Seen here are 29,000 or so clones, around 80% observed once, and the top ten hold 7.5% to 9.5%. These receptors lack a known antigen. The starting material was PBMCs, obtained from a glioma patient whose treatment included an IDH1 peptide vaccine. These receptors were taken from a woman aged 18-29 years with glioma.

The gene calls are TRBV19 and TRBJ1-5; 12 bases match TRBD1. The germline V gene has CDR1 LNHDA and CDR2 SQIVND (reference sequence). CDR3 length: 15 residues. V was pared by 3 bases and J by 6 bases, with 3 bases of the junction left unmatched. This CDR3 is CASSMGQGASQPQHF. CDR3 DNA sequence: TGTGCCAGTAGTATGGGACAGGGGGCGAGTCAGCCCCAGCATTTT.

J is TRBJ1-1 and V is TRBV6-6; D not resolved. CDR1 is MNHNY and CDR2 is SVGAGI in the germline V gene (reference sequence). The CDR3 totals 14 residues. V shed 5 bases and J shed 0 bases, with 10 bases lying between them. The CDR3 region is CASSDTIMNTEAFF. For the CDR3, the DNA is TGTGCCAGCAGTGACACCATCATGAACACTGAAGCTTTCTTT.

A few counts support this clone. The V gene is TRBV29-1, the J gene TRBJ1-1; possibly TRBD1 for D (5 bases). CDR1 SQVTM and CDR2 ANQGSEA come from the germline V gene. Trimming stripped 2 bases from V and 5 bases from J, with 15 bases between. This CDR3 region has 14 residues. CDR3 DNA: TGCAGCGTTGAACTGGGGGACTCAACGACTGAAGCTTTCTTT. Protein product: CSVELGDSTTEAFF.

The V and J genes are TRBV4-1 and TRBJ1-2, with D unresolved. V was trimmed by 0 bases and J by 5 bases, leaving 10 bases between them. The CDR3 covers 14 residues. Germline loops: CDR1 MGHRA, CDR2 YSYEKL. CDR3 protein: CASSQDIQFYGYTF. The CDR3 nucleotides are TGCGCCAGCAGCCAAGATATCCAGTTTTATGGCTACACCTTC.

This chain joins TRBV4-3 and TRBJ2-7; a possible D gene is TRBD1 (6 bases). V was clipped by 1 base and J by 5 bases, with 12 bases between them. CDR3 length: 14 residues. Germline CDR1 reads LGHNA; CDR2 reads YSLEER. This CDR3 is CASSQGQGKNEQYF. The CDR3 region has the DNA TGCGCCAGCAGCCAAGGGCAGGGGAAAAACGAGCAGTACTTC.

V and J are TRBV30 and TRBJ2-6; TRBD2 might be the D (5 bases). The V end was cut by 8 bases, the J end by 1 base, with 9 bases between. The CDR3 consists of 13 residues. Germline CDR1 GTSNPN, CDR2 SVGIG (reference sequence). This CDR3 reads CAQRESGANVLTF. Here the CDR3 DNA reads TGTGCCCAGAGGGAATCTGGGGCCAACGTCCTGACTTTC. The whole variable domain, filled in from reference TRBV30 and TRBJ2-6, reads SQTIHQWPATLVQPVGSPLSLECTVEGTSNPNLYWYRQAAGRGLQLLFYSVGIGQISSEVPQNLSASRPQDRQFILSSKKLLLSDSGFYLCAQRESGANVLTFGAGSRLTVL.

This clone was found once. The V gene is TRBV19, the J gene TRBJ2-5; TRBD1 or TRBD2 may be the D gene (6 bases each). This CDR3 region has 15 residues. Trimming cost V 7 bases and J 5 bases, with 20 bases left between them. The V gene's germline CDR1 is LNHDA and CDR2 SQIVND (reference sequence). The CDR3 here is CASTGDLQGRETQYF. The DNA for the CDR3 is TGTGCCAGTACGGGGGATCTACAGGGCCGGGAGACCCAGTACTTC.

V is TRBV9 and J is TRBJ1-4; D unresolved. V shed 0 bases and J shed 4 bases, with 13 bases lying between them. This CDR3 has 16 amino acids. Germline lookup yields CDR1 SGDLS and CDR2 YYNGEE. The CDR3 nucleotides are TGTGCCAGCAGCGTAGCTCGAGGATCGGTTAATGAAAAACTGTTTTTT. This gives the protein CASSVARGSVNEKLFF.

This clone was counted a few times. The rearrangement uses TRBV10-3 and TRBJ1-5; a weak D match, TRBD1 (5 bases). V was pared by 3 bases and J by 0 bases, with 6 bases between. CDR3 length: 14 amino acids. Germline V CDR1 and CDR2: ENHRY, SYGVKD. CDR3 amino acids: CAISDGGSNQPQHF. For the CDR3, the DNA is TGTGCCATCAGTGACGGGGGTAGCAATCAGCCCCAGCATTTT.

This rearrangement joins TRBV27 to TRBJ2-1; 8 positions agree with TRBD2. CDR1 is MNHEY and CDR2 is SMNVEV in the germline V gene (reference sequence). V lost 3 bases to trimming and J lost 2 bases; unmatched junction nucleotides: 6. CDR3 length: 16 residues. CDR3 in amino acids: CASSLASGPPYNEQFF. CDR3 in DNA: TGTGCCAGCAGTTTGGCTAGCGGGCCCCCCTACAATGAGCAGTTCTTC.

The chain recombines TRBV4-3 with TRBJ2-1; TRBD2 aligns across 8 bases. V dropped 0 bases and J dropped 2; count of bases not matched to a gene: 3. The CDR3 covers 16 residues. From germline, CDR1 is LGHNA and CDR2 YSLEER. CDR3 nucleotide sequence: TGCGCCAGCAGCCAAGATCTCGGGAGGGCCTACAATGAGCAGTTCTTC. As protein: CASSQDLGRAYNEQFF.

This sequence joins TRBV5-4 and TRBJ2-7; D gene uncertain. The V end was cut by 3 bases, the J end by 7 bases, with 11 bases between. CDR3 length: 12 residues. Germline V lookup: CDR1 SGHNT, CDR2 YYREEE (reference sequence). CDR3 in DNA: TGTGCCAGCAGCTCCTCGGGTTGGGAGCAGTACTTC. Amino acid sequence: CASSSSGWEQYF.

The chain joins TRBV13 to TRBJ2-6, with D tentatively TRBD2 (5 bases). From germline, CDR1 is PRHDT and CDR2 FYEKMQ (reference sequence). This CDR3 region has 14 residues. V was shortened by 7 bases and J by 4 bases, with 11 bases between the two germline ends. CDR3 loop: CASTFTGGANVLTF. In nucleotides, the CDR3 is TGTGCCAGCACCTTCACGGGGGGGGCCAACGTCCTGACTTTC.

The chain is built from TRBV5-6 and TRBJ2-4, with a possible D match to TRBD2 (5 bases). This CDR3 has 16 amino acids. From germline, CDR1 is SGHDT and CDR2 YYEEEE. The V end was cut by 4 bases, the J end by 0 bases, with 14 bases between. CDR3 sequence reads: CASSNQVGIAKNIQYF. CDR3 coding DNA: TGTGCCAGCAGCAATCAGGTCGGGATAGCCAAAAACATTCAGTACTTC.

The J gene is TRBJ2-3, the V gene TRBV5-1; no reliable D call. The CDR3 is 14 residues long. Germline V gene sequence: CDR1 SGHRS, CDR2 YFSETQ. With 0 bases removed from V and 5 bases from J, the gap between germline ends came to 10 bases. The CDR3: CASSLASALDTQYF. CDR3 bases: TGCGCCAGCAGCTTGGCCTCCGCCTTAGATACGCAGTATTTT.

J is TRBJ1-2 and V is TRBV27; D gene uncertain. CDR3 length: 12 residues. Trimming removed 4 bases at V and 7 bases at J, with 10 bases between. CDR1 and CDR2 from the germline V gene are MNHEY and SMNVEV (reference sequence). The CDR3 DNA follows: TGTGCCAGCAGTTCCCCCCCTAGTGGCTACACCTTC. Protein sequence: CASSSPPSGYTF.

This clone was seen more than once but under ten times. V and J are TRBV29-1 and TRBJ2-1; tentative D call: TRBD1 (7 bases). Germline CDR1 and CDR2: SQVTM and ANQGSEA. There are 13 residues in the CDR3. V was cut by 5 bases and J by 6 bases, with 14 bases left in between. Here the CDR3 reads CSVSGQGGNEQFF. The CDR3 DNA is TGCAGCGTTTCAGGGCAGGGGGGCAATGAGCAGTTCTTC.

This clone showed up just once. The rearrangement joins TRBV7-2 to TRBJ1-3, with TRBD1 matching over 8 bases. CDR1 is SGHTA, CDR2 FQGNSA, per germline. The CDR3 spans 16 residues. J gave up 4 bases and V 3 bases, and 8 bases lay outside the gene matches. The CDR3 reads CASSFGLGTGGNTIYF. In DNA, the CDR3 is TGTGCCAGCAGCTTCGGGCTTGGGACAGGAGGAAACACCATATATTTT.

CDR3 DNA sequence: TGTGCCAGCAGCTTGGCCGGGGCATCCCGTCACACTGAAGCTTTCTTT. As protein: CASSLAGASRHTEAFF. The chain joins TRBV5-5 to TRBJ1-1; maybe TRBD1 (5 bases). V was clipped by 0 bases and J by 3 bases, with 15 bases between them. The CDR3 sequence is 16 residues long. Germline CDR1 SGHKS, CDR2 YYEKEE (reference sequence).

V usage is TRBV2 and J usage is TRBJ2-1; the D is unclear. Germline lookup yields CDR1 SNHLY and CDR2 FYNNEI. This CDR3 has 11 residues. Trimming removed 4 bases at V and 13 bases at J, with 11 bases between. CDR3 nucleotide sequence: TGTGCCAGCAGTGTTCTCCGGCCCCAGTTCTTC. This translates into CASSVLRPQFF.

J is TRBJ2-5 and V is TRBV25-1; TRBD1 matches at 10 bases. Per the germline V gene, CDR1 is MGHDK and CDR2 is SYGVNS. The V and J ends lost 2 bases and 5 bases, in that order; junction bases with no gene match: 8. The CDR3 loop spans 16 amino acids. The CDR3 DNA follows: TGTGCCAGCAGTGAAGGAAGGACAGGGGGGTTGGAGACCCAGTACTTC. It yields the protein CASSEGRTGGLETQYF.

The table lists this clone with a few counts. The rearrangement joins TRBV28 to TRBJ1-3; 7 bases align to TRBD1. The junction had 12 bases not matched to a gene; V was cut back by 6 bases and J by 4 bases. The CDR3 contains 16 residues. Germline V gene lookup returns CDR1 MDHEN and CDR2 SYDVKM. In nucleotides, the CDR3 is TGTGCCAGCAGAGAAAAGAGAGACAGGGTCGGAAACACCATATATTTT. Translating it yields CASREKRDRVGNTIYF.

The table lists this clone with a count of one. This rearrangement joins TRBV4-3 to TRBJ2-1, with a weak D call TRBD1 (6 bases). The CDR3 has 16 amino acids. Deletions cut 3 bases from V and 4 bases from J, with 16 bases between. The V gene's germline CDR1 is LGHNA and CDR2 YSLEER. This chain's CDR3 is CASSQGRTEPYNEQFF. In DNA form, the CDR3 reads TGCGCCAGCAGCCAGGGAAGGACAGAACCTTACAATGAGCAGTTCTTC.

The rearrangement uses TRBV5-4 and TRBJ2-4; tentative D call: TRBD2 (7 bases). The CDR3 length is 16 residues. The V and J ends lost 4 bases and 0 bases respectively, with 14 bases between them. The germline CDR1 and CDR2 sequences are SGHNT and YYREEE (reference sequence). The CDR3 DNA is TGTGCCAGCAGCGGGGGAGGGGGGAGAGCCAAAAACATTCAGTACTTC. It encodes CASSGGGGRAKNIQYF.

The V gene is TRBV29-1, the J gene TRBJ2-3; 8 bases agree with TRBD1. J gave up 6 bases and V 7 bases, and 15 bases lay outside the gene matches. Germline assignment: CDR1 SQVTM and CDR2 ANQGSEA. The CDR3 runs to 15 residues. CDR3 loop: CSARSGQGAMDTQYF. The CDR3 bases are TGCAGCGCTCGTAGTGGGCAGGGGGCGATGGATACGCAGTATTTT.